This TCR beta chain originates from a study of blood T cell repertoires in COVID-19 (dated by TCRdb to between 2020 and 2021). Some background on the complete study: Samples covering the acute and convalescent phases of COVID-19 were provided by collaborators in the United States, Italy and Spain. The material from the prospective study consisted of cDNA or gDNA derived from T cells, B-cell-depleted T cells, or PBMCs. Subjects who had been exposed to COVID-19, were actively infected with it, or had recovered from it provided the deeply sampled blood TCRbeta repertoires that made up the dataset. The repertoires were released in a freely available public database intended as a resource for research on the immune response to SARS-CoV-2. Samples came from the ongoing ImmuneRACE study (first 160 participants) plus 1,254 subjects from 6 global collaborators. The sample metadata nearly always contained a de-identified subject ID, COVID-19 status, age in years and sex. Where available, HLA class I and class II types were obtained from metadata supplied by the sample provider rather than from assay-based typing. Study-wide conclusions, independent of this receptor: Clinical and demographic metadata were provided uncurated, with the amount varying by source and participant.

Samples from volunteer blood donors who had recovered from COVID-19 were contributed by a second Seattle source. Whole blood was collected in K2EDTA tubes by collaborating institutions according to the institutions' own protocols. For TCRbeta analysis, collaborator samples were shipped as frozen whole blood, as isolated PBMCs, or as DNA extracted from either sample type. TCRbeta CDR3 regions were amplified from genomic DNA by means of the immunoSEQ Assay, a bias-controlled multiplex PCR. From the authors' description of their analysis: Within the assay, amplification of reference gene primers was used to estimate how many nucleated cells each sample contained. Sequence reads were collapsed and filtered to measure the absolute abundance of every unique TCRbeta CDR3 rearrangement. For each sample, productive Simpson clonality was calculated as the square root of Simpson's diversity index over productive rearrangements. Drawn from immuneACCESS, this table holds only the in-frame rearrangements with V and J called that TCRdb kept. Clones are partly lost; checked studies trace under half to an unresolved V gene and leave the rest unexplained. From that table come the V and J calls and clone size; the DNA was used to work out D and trimming. The sample table contains 200,000 or so clones; only one count was recorded for approximately 90% of them. The ten largest clonotypes hold 5.5% to 7% of the sample.

Based on the germline V gene (reference sequence), the CDR1 and CDR2 sequences are LGHDT and YNNKEL. Here V drops 3 bases and J drops 7 bases, and the junction holds 8 bases not matched to any gene. Measured from the cysteine to the phenylalanine, the CDR3 is 14 residues long. Here the CDR3 DNA is all that survives: 42 bases in frame from base 1. As for this clone: Its antigen is unknown. Qualities for individual bases were not recorded, and no much larger clone is one base off.

The sequenced sample was peripheral blood. The V and J genes are TRBV3-1 (or the pseudogene TRBV3-2) and TRBJ1-2, and 7 junction bases match TRBD1. The sequence came from a woman in her forties who had recovered from COVID-19. The sequenced DNA is TGTGCCAGCAGCCAGGACGACAGGGTTCCTGGCTACACCTTC. The translation is CASSQDDRVPGYTF.